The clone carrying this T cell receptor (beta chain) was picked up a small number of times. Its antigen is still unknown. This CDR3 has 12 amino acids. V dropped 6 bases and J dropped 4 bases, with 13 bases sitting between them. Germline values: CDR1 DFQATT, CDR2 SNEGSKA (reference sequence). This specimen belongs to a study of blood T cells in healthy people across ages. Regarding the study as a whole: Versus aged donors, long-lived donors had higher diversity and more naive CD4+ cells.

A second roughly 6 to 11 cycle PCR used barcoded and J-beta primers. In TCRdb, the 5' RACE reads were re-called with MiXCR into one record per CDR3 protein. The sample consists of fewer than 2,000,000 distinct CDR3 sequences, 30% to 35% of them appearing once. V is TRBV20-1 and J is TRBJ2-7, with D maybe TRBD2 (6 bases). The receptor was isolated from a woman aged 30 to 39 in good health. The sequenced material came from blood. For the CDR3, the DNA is TGCAGTGCCCATCCCGGGGGTTACGAGCAGTACTTC. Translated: CSAHPGGYEQYF.